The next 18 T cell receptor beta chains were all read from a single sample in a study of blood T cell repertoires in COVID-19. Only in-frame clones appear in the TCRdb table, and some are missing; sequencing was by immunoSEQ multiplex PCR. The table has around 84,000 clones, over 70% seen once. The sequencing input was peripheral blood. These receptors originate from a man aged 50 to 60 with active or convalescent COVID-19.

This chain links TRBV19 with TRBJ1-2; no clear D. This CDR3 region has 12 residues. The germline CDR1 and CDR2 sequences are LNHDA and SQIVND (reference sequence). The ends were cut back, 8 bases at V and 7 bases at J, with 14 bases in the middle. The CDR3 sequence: CASWLAAGGYTF. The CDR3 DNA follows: TGTGCCAGTTGGCTAGCCGCTGGTGGCTACACCTTC.

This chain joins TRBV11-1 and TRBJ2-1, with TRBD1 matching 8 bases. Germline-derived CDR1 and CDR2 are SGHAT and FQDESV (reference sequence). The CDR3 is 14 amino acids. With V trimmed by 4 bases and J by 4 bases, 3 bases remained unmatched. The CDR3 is CASSSTGGYNEQFF. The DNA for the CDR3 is TGTGCCAGCAGCTCAACAGGGGGTTACAATGAGCAGTTCTTC.

The CDR3 DNA is TGTGCCAGCAGTGCCCGGACTTCTAGCACAGATACGCAGTATTTT. Its protein is CASSARTSSTDTQYF. The V and J genes are TRBV6-2 or TRBV6-3 and TRBJ2-3; perhaps TRBD2 as D (5 bases). CDR1 MNHEY and CDR2 SVGEGT come from the germline V gene. CDR3 length: 15 residues. Trimming took 5 bases from V and 0 from J, leaving 12 bases between them.

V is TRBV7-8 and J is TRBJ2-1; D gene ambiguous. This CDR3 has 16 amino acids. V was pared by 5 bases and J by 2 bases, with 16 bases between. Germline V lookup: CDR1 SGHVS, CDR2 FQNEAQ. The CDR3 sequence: CASSTLLPNAYNEQFF. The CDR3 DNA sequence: TGTGCCAGCAGCACTCTTCTACCGAACGCCTACAATGAGCAGTTCTTC.

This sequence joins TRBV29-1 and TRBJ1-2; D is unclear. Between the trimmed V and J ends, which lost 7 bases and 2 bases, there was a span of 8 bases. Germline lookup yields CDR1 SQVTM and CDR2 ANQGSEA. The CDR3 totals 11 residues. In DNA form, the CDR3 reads TGCAGCGCAAGGGAGAACTATGGCTACACCTTC. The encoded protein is CSARENYGYTF.

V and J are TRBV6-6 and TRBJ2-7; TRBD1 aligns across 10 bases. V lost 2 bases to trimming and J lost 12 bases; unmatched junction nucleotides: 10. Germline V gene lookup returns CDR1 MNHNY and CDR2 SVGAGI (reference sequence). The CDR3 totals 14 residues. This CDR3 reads CASSYTGQGGGTYF. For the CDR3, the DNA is TGTGCCAGCAGTTACACCGGACAGGGGGGAGGGACGTACTTC.

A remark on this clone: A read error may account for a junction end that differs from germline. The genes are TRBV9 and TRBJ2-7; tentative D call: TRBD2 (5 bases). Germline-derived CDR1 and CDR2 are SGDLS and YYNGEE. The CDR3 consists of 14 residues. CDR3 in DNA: TGTGCCAGCAGCCTCGAGGGCGGCTCTGCAGCGCAACTGTTC. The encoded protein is CASSLEGGSAAQLF.

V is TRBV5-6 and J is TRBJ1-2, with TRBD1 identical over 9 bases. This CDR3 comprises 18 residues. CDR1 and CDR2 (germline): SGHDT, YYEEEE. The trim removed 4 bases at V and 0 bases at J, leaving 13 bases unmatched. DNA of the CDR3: TGTGCCAGCAGCAGAGGACAGGGGATTTTTAGGGCTAACTATGGCTACACCTTC. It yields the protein CASSRGQGIFRANYGYTF.

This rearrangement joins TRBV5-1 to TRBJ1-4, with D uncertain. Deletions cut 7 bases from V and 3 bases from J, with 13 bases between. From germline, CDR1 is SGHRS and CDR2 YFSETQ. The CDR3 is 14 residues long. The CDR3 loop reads CASPEEEANEKLFF. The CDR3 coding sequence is TGCGCCAGCCCTGAGGAAGAGGCTAATGAAAAACTGTTTTTT.

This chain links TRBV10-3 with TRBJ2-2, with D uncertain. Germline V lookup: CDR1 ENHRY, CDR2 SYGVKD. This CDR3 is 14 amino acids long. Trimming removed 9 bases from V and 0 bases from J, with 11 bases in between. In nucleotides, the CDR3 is TGTGCCATGAGACCCGAGGCGAACACCGGGGAGCTGTTTTTT. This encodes CAMRPEANTGELFF.

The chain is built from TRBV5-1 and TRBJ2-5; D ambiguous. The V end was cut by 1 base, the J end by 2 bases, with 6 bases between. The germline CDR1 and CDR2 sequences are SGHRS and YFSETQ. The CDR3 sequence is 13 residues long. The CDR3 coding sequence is TGCGCCAGCAGCTTGAATAGACAAGAGACCCAGTACTTC. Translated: CASSLNRQETQYF.

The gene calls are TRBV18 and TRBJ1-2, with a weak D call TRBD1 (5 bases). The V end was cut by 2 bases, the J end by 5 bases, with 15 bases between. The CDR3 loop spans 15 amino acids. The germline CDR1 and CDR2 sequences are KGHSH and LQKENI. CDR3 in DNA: TGTGCCAGCTCACCAGAGGCCCAGGGAAGTTATGGCTACACCTTC. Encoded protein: CASSPEAQGSYGYTF. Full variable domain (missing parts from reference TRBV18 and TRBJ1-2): NAGVMQNPRHLVRRRGQEARLRCSPMKGHSHVYWYRQLPEEGLKFMVYLQKENIIDESGMPKERFSAEFPKEGPSILRIQQVVRGDSAAYFCASSPEAQGSYGYTFGSGTRLTVV.

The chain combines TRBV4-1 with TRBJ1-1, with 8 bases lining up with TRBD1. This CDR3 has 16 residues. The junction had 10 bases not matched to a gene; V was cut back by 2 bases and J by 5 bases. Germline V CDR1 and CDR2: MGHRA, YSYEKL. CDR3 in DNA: TGCGCCAGCAGCCAAACGACAGGGGTGTTAGGAACTGAAGCTTTCTTT. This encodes CASSQTTGVLGTEAFF.

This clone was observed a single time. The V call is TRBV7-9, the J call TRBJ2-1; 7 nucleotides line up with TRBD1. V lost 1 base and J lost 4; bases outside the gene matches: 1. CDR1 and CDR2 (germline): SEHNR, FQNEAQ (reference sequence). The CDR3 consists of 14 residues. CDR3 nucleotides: TGTGCCAGCAGCTTAGTGGGACAGTACAATGAGCAGTTCTTC. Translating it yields CASSLVGQYNEQFF.

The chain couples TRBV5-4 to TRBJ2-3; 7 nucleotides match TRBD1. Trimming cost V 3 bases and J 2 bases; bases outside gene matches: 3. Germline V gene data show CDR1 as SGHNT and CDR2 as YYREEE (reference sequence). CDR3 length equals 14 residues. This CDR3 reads CASSYGTVTDTQYF. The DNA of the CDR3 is TGTGCCAGCAGCTACGGGACAGTCACAGATACGCAGTATTTT.

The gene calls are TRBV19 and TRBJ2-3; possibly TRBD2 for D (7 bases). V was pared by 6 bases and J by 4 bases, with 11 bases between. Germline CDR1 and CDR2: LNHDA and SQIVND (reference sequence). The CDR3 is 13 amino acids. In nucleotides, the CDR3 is TGTGCCAGTAGAAGGGGGAGGGCAGATACGCAGTATTTT. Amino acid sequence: CASRRGRADTQYF.

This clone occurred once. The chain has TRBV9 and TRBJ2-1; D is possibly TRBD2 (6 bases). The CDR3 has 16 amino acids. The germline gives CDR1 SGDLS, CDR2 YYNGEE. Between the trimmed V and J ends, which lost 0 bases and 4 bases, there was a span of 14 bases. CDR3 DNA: TGTGCCAGCAGCGTAGACGGCGGGGCGTCGTACAATGAGCAGTTCTTC. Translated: CASSVDGGASYNEQFF.

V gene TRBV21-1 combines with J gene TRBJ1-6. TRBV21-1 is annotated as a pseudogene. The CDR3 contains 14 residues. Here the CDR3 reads CASSTRGGNSPLHF. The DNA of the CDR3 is TGTGCCAGCAGCACCCGGGGAGGGAATTCACCCCTCCACTTT.